One sample yielded the 28 T cell receptor beta chains listed below, sequenced in a study of cytomegalovirus exposure and HLA in healthy donors. PCR amplification relied on 60 Vbeta primers (plus 13 Jbeta primers). The repertoire was sequenced with immunoSEQ multiplex PCR; TCRdb's copy has only in-frame clones and lacks some. Here the sample spans roughly 130,000 clones, roughly three quarters being singletons. Sequencing input: PBMCs. Every receptor here comes from a young man in good health and CMV-seronegative.

V usage is TRBV28 and J usage is TRBJ1-4, with a tentative D call TRBD1 (5 bases). Germline-derived CDR1 and CDR2 are MDHEN and SYDVKM. V lost 6 bases and J 3 bases, leaving 17 bases between the germline ends. The CDR3 is 16 residues long. The CDR3 spells CASSPPLRVANEKLFF. CDR3 DNA sequence: TGTGCCAGCAGCCCCCCCCTCAGGGTAGCTAATGAAAAACTGTTTTTT. Using reference TRBV28 and TRBJ1-4 for the parts outside the CDR3, the full variable domain is DVKVTQSSRYLVKRTGEKVFLECVQDMDHENMFWYRQDPGLGLRLIYFSYDVKMKEKGDIPEGYSVSREKKERFSLILESASTNQTSMYLCASSPPLRVANEKLFFGSGTQLSVL.

The rearrangement links TRBV15 to TRBJ1-5; maybe TRBD1 (5 bases). Trimming removed 1 base from V and 4 bases from J, with 8 bases in between. Germline V gene data show CDR1 as LNHNV and CDR2 as YYDKDF (reference sequence). CDR3 size: 14 residues. The CDR3 spells CATSRGGGNQPQHF. The CDR3 nucleotides are TGTGCCACCAGCAGAGGCGGGGGTAATCAGCCCCAGCATTTT.

The chain couples TRBV15 to TRBJ2-3; 10 bases match TRBD2. V was pared by 2 bases and J by 3 bases, with 2 bases of the junction left unmatched. This CDR3 is 15 amino acids long. Germline CDR1 reads LNHNV; CDR2 reads YYDKDF (reference sequence). CDR3 in amino acids: CATSRSGRGTDTQYF. CDR3 DNA: TGTGCCACCAGCAGAAGCGGGAGGGGAACAGATACGCAGTATTTT. Full variable domain (missing parts from reference TRBV15 and TRBJ2-3): DAMVIQNPRYQVTQFGKPVTLSCSQTLNHNVMYWYQQKSSQAPKLLFHYYDKDFNNEADTPDNFQSRRPNTSFCFLDIRSPGLGDTAMYLCATSRSGRGTDTQYFGPGTRLTVL.

This clone was found a few times. The rearrangement joins TRBV2 to TRBJ1-5; D unresolved. V was trimmed by 6 bases and J by 7 bases, leaving 16 bases between them. Germline CDR1 reads SNHLY; CDR2 reads FYNNEI. The length of the CDR3 is 14 residues. The CDR3 DNA sequence: TGTGCCAGCAGGGGAGGGAGCGTGGGACAGCCCCAGCATTTT. Amino acids: CASRGGSVGQPQHF.

V usage is TRBV6-1 and J usage is TRBJ2-3, with 15 bases identical to TRBD2. Trimming removed 6 bases from V and 6 bases from J; junction bases left unmatched: 4. The germline CDR1 and CDR2 sequences are MNHNS and SASEGT. CDR3 length equals 15 residues. CDR3: CASSGLAGGPDTQYF. CDR3 coding DNA: TGTGCCAGCAGCGGACTAGCGGGAGGGCCGGATACGCAGTATTTT.

This clone was seen repeatedly, ten times or more. J is TRBJ1-1 and V is TRBV29-1; a possible D gene is TRBD1 (5 bases). CDR3 size: 14 residues. CDR1 and CDR2 (germline): SQVTM, ANQGSEA. Trimming removed 7 bases from V and 3 bases from J, with 18 bases in between. CDR3 bases: TGCAGCGCTACAGGCGGTGGTCCGGACACTGAAGCTTTCTTT. Translation gives CSATGGGPDTEAFF.

V gene TRBV27 combines with J gene TRBJ1-6; possible D gene TRBD1, 5 bases. This CDR3 comprises 18 residues. Trimming shortened V by 0 bases and J by 9 bases, and 21 bases separated the two germline ends. CDR1 is MNHEY and CDR2 is SMNVEV in the germline V gene (reference sequence). As DNA, the CDR3 is TGTGCCAGCAGTTTATCGTTGGCACGGGTACGCCAGGGTTCACCCCTCCACTTT. Residues: CASSLSLARVRQGSPLHF.

This chain connects TRBV18 to TRBJ1-1; 7 bases are a match to TRBD1. In germline, CDR1 is KGHSH, CDR2 LQKENI. The V and J ends lost 4 bases and 10 bases, in that order; junction bases with no gene match: 9. The CDR3 extends over 13 amino acids. CDR3 protein: CASSLRTGVVAFF. CDR3 in DNA: TGTGCCAGCTCACTCCGAACAGGGGTGGTAGCTTTCTTT. Combining the CDR3 with reference TRBV18 and TRBJ1-1 gives the whole variable domain NAGVMQNPRHLVRRRGQEARLRCSPMKGHSHVYWYRQLPEEGLKFMVYLQKENIIDESGMPKERFSAEFPKEGPSILRIQQVVRGDSAAYFCASSLRTGVVAFFGQGTRLTVV.

On this clone itself: A read error may account for a junction end that differs from germline. The V and J genes are TRBV7-9 and TRBJ2-2; 10 nucleotides agree with TRBD1. The V gene's germline CDR1 is SEHNR and CDR2 FQNEAQ (reference sequence). CDR3 length equals 16 residues. The CDR3 loop reads CSSSQSGDRGTGELFF. CDR3 in DNA: TGTTCCAGCAGCCAATCTGGGGACAGGGGCACCGGGGAGCTGTTTTTT.

The chain couples TRBV4-1 to TRBJ2-5, with 7 nucleotides matching TRBD2. V dropped 5 bases and J dropped 7; count of bases not matched to a gene: 4. CDR3 length: 12 residues. CDR1 MGHRA and CDR2 YSYEKL come from the germline V gene. CDR3: CASSAGVGTQYF. In DNA form, the CDR3 reads TGCGCCAGCAGCGCGGGAGTGGGGACCCAGTACTTC.

The V and J genes are TRBV27 and TRBJ2-1, with TRBD2 matching 8 bases. The junction had 12 bases not matched to a gene; V was cut back by 5 bases and J by 3 bases. This CDR3 is 17 amino acids long. Germline lookup yields CDR1 MNHEY and CDR2 SMNVEV (reference sequence). The DNA of the CDR3 is TGTGCCAGCAGTGTCCGGGTGTCGGGAGGGCGCTACAATGAGCAGTTCTTC. Its protein product is CASSVRVSGGRYNEQFF.

As regards this clone: The same CDR3 also results from other DNA sequences found in this sample. This chain connects TRBV19 to TRBJ1-1; 7 bases map to TRBD1. CDR3 length: 13 residues. Germline lookup yields CDR1 LNHDA and CDR2 SQIVND (reference sequence). The CDR3 reads CASRDSMNTEAFF. The CDR3 DNA sequence: TGTGCTAGTCGGGACAGTATGAACACTGAAGCTTTCTTT.

This clone was seen once. The chain is built from TRBV5-8 and TRBJ2-7; D is perhaps TRBD2 (5 bases). The CDR3 sequence is 13 residues long. V was clipped by 5 bases and J by 2 bases, with 11 bases between them. From germline, CDR1 is SGHTS and CDR2 YDEGEE. CDR3 sequence (DNA): TGTGCCAGCAGATTAGCGTTGCCCTACGAGCAGTACTTC. Protein product: CASRLALPYEQYF.

This chain joins TRBV6-6 and TRBJ2-2; tentative D call: TRBD2 (7 bases). Germline V gene lookup returns CDR1 MNHNY and CDR2 SVGAGI (reference sequence). Deletions cut 7 bases from V and 0 bases from J, with 12 bases between. This CDR3 contains 15 residues. As DNA, the CDR3 is TGTGCCAGCAAGGGGGGGGGACCGAACACCGGGGAGCTGTTTTTT. Amino acids: CASKGGGPNTGELFF.

This chain joins TRBV27 and TRBJ2-5, with 7 nucleotides matching TRBD2. Looked up from germline, CDR1 is MNHEY and CDR2 is SMNVEV (reference sequence). The CDR3 spans 12 residues. The J segment lost 7 bases and the V segment lost 5 bases, leaving 4 bases of the junction unmatched. This chain's CDR3 is CASSPGGLTQYF. The CDR3 coding sequence is TGTGCCAGCAGTCCCGGGGGGTTGACCCAGTACTTC.

The chain is built from TRBV5-4 and TRBJ2-1; 7 bases map to TRBD1. The junction had 2 bases not matched to a gene; V was cut back by 0 bases and J by 2 bases. Germline V CDR1 and CDR2: SGHNT, YYREEE (reference sequence). CDR3 size: 15 residues. CDR3 amino acids: CASSLDRGPYNEQFF. The CDR3 DNA follows: TGTGCCAGCAGCTTGGACAGGGGACCCTACAATGAGCAGTTCTTC.

In its sample, this clone was seen once. V and J are TRBV6-1 and TRBJ2-7; TRBD2 matches at 7 bases. Trimming removed 11 bases from V and 4 bases from J; junction bases left unmatched: 11. The germline gives CDR1 MNHNS, CDR2 SASEGT. CDR3 length: 13 residues. The CDR3 loop is CAVGGGGLYEQYV. CDR3 in DNA: TGTGCCGTAGGTGGCGGGGGATTGTACGAGCAGTACGTC.

The table lists this clone with a count of one. The chain is built from TRBV6-5 and TRBJ2-7; the D gene is possibly TRBD2 (6 bases). The CDR3 is 15 residues long. CDR1 is MNHEY and CDR2 is SVGAGI in the germline V gene. Trimming took off 5 bases at V and 3 bases at J, with 17 bases between the two ends. The CDR3 DNA reads as TGTGCCAGCAGTCCGGACCCACCGCGGGGCTACGAGCAGTACTTC. It yields the protein CASSPDPPRGYEQYF.

The V and J genes are TRBV18 and TRBJ2-2; D may be TRBD2 (5 bases). This CDR3 has 18 amino acids. The germline CDR1 and CDR2 sequences are KGHSH and LQKENI. V was shortened by 2 bases and J by 1 base, with 17 bases between the two germline ends. CDR3 amino acids: CASSPYRAERMNTGELFF. The CDR3 region has the DNA TGTGCCAGCTCACCATATAGAGCGGAGCGGATGAACACCGGGGAGCTGTTTTTT.

This sequence joins TRBV5-1 and TRBJ2-3; 10 nucleotides line up with TRBD2. V gave up 5 bases and J gave up 0 bases; unmatched junction bases: 15. This CDR3 contains 19 residues. Per the germline V gene, CDR1 is SGHRS and CDR2 is YFSETQ. The CDR3 is CASRQRGTSARTSTDTQYF. The CDR3 region has the DNA TGCGCCAGCAGGCAAAGGGGGACTAGCGCTCGAACTAGCACAGATACGCAGTATTTT.

The chain uses TRBV6-5 and TRBJ2-1; D not resolved. V dropped 4 bases and J dropped 10 bases, with 8 bases sitting between them. Germline CDR1 MNHEY, CDR2 SVGAGI. This CDR3 comprises 11 residues. The CDR3 sequence is CASSSPMEQFF. The CDR3 DNA reads as TGTGCCAGCAGTTCCCCCATGGAGCAGTTCTTC.

This clone appeared a single time. The rearrangement joins TRBV28 to TRBJ2-7, with D possibly TRBD2 on 5 matching bases. This CDR3 has 13 amino acids. Germline V CDR1 and CDR2: MDHEN, SYDVKM. V was cut by 10 bases and J by 5 bases, with 18 bases left in between. The DNA of the CDR3 is TGTGCCACACAATCCGGGATCAGGAACGAGCAGTACTTC. As protein: CATQSGIRNEQYF.

The chain employs TRBV30 and TRBJ1-6; TRBD1 might be the D (5 bases). Germline values: CDR1 GTSNPN, CDR2 SVGIG (reference sequence). The CDR3 length is 13 residues. V gave up 0 bases and J gave up 9 bases, with 9 bases separating them. The CDR3 DNA reads TGTGCCTGGAGTGTAACAGGCGGTTCACCCCTCCACTTT. Translation: CAWSVTGGSPLHF.

In DNA form, the CDR3 reads TGCGCCAGCAGCCAAGACAGGTCCTTTGAGACCCAGTACTTC. It specifies CASSQDRSFETQYF. V gene TRBV4-1 combines with J gene TRBJ2-5; D ambiguous. The CDR3 runs 14 residues. The germline V gene encodes CDR1 MGHRA and CDR2 YSYEKL. The germline V and J ends were trimmed by 0 bases and 5 bases, with 10 bases remaining between them.

This chain links TRBV5-6 with TRBJ1-6; perhaps TRBD1 as D (6 bases). The CDR3 spans 15 residues. Germline V gene lookup returns CDR1 SGHDT and CDR2 YYEEEE. V lost 2 bases and J lost 6, with 12 bases in between. The CDR3 protein is CASSFWDTGNSPLHF. The CDR3 DNA follows: TGTGCCAGCAGCTTTTGGGACACGGGTAATTCACCCCTCCACTTT.

The CDR3 DNA reads as TGTGCCAGCAGAAGACAGGGGAGGAACACTGAAGCTTTCTTT. Protein product: CASRRQGRNTEAFF. The chain joins TRBV27 to TRBJ1-1; TRBD1 aligns across 8 bases. Looked up from germline, CDR1 is MNHEY and CDR2 is SMNVEV (reference sequence). The length of the CDR3 is 14 residues. Losses at the gene ends were 6 bases for V and 1 base for J; bases not matched to a gene: 4.

The gene calls are TRBV29-1 and TRBJ2-1; TRBD2 matches 13 bases. The J segment lost 1 base and the V segment lost 4 bases, leaving 7 bases of the junction unmatched. This CDR3 has 17 amino acids. CDR1 is SQVTM, CDR2 ANQGSEA, per germline. This CDR3 reads CSVGGTSGDLSYNEQFF. In DNA, the CDR3 is TGCAGCGTTGGAGGGACTAGCGGGGATCTATCCTACAATGAGCAGTTCTTC.

This clone has more than one count but fewer than ten. This chain joins TRBV4-1 and TRBJ1-2; 8 bases map to TRBD1. CDR1 MGHRA and CDR2 YSYEKL come from the germline V gene. The CDR3 length is 16 residues. V trimming: 4 bases; J trimming: 1 base; junction bases outside the gene matches: 8. CDR3 nucleotides: TGCGCCAGCAGCCTAACGACAGGGGCCGGTAACTATGGCTACACCTTC. This gives the protein CASSLTTGAGNYGYTF.